This TCR beta chain was sequenced for a study of shared clonotypes between healthy human individuals (dated by TCRdb to the early 2020s). For the wider study: The cohort comprised a couple of women and three men aged 18 to 49 years. To estimate repertoire size and how much clonotypes are shared between individuals, the study performed deep sequencing of blood TCR repertoires from a few healthy adults. Leukapheresis yielded between about 0.94 and 8.9 billion PBMCs per donor. For each donor, three plates each were used for CD4 naive and CD4 memory, two plates were used for CD8 naive, and one plate was used for CD8 memory. Libraries were prepared and TCR repertoires were sequenced by different laboratories using diverse techniques, in order to increase sequencing depth and limit assay-specific biases. General findings and caveats noted by the study authors: Approximately 4.8% of naive CD4, around 3.5% of naive CD8, around 2.3% of memory CD4, and roughly 0.4% of memory CD8 clonotypes were shared across a few donors. Even with the large sequencing depth, rarefaction of the sorted-subset datasets indicated that sequencing was incomplete. Larger estimated clonotype richness was generally found for naive subsets than for memory subsets. Compared with non-shared clonotypes, the clonotypes found in all four sorted-subset donors had higher generation probabilities. Sampling was restricted to blood, and TCR repertoires in tissue are likely to differ from TCR repertoires in blood. Pairwise subsampling led to the expectation that sequencing depth would affect the degree of clonotype sharing among donors. Because the study included only a small number of donors, the genetic and exposure-history diversity represented was limited.

About this clone itself: It lacks a known antigen. Base qualities are not provided; no much larger clone lies one nucleotide away.

For the CD8 naive samples, CD45RO-negative cells were positively selected for CCR7, yielding a CD45RA+CCR7+ population from which TemRA cells were excluded. Donors were healthy HIV-negative adults with no recently reported acute infections or vaccinations. Only Caucasian adults living in Nashville, Tennessee, USA were represented among the donors. Blood was obtained by leukapheresis, after which PBMCs were separated by Ficoll-Histopaque density gradient centrifugation and cryopreserved in liquid nitrogen vapor phase. Analytical flow cytometry was used to check the purity and quantity of each magnetically sorted T cell population. From each sorted fraction, genomic DNA was isolated and quantified by UV absorbance on a Nanodrop 2000c. TCR CDR3 regions were amplified from genomic DNA by multiplex PCR using the deep immunoSEQ assay. Extracted genomic DNA from each cell subset was distributed evenly across all wells of several immunoSEQ 96-well plates, and each plate was treated as a replicate. For sorted subsets, around 200 ng genomic DNA, equal to tens of thousands of T cell genomes, was loaded into each replicate PCR. The purified libraries were quantified using a Qubit 3.0 fluorometer, sized with a Bioanalyzer 2100, and then quantified again using the KAPA Library Quantification kit. A separate single-read 150-cycle Illumina NextSeq 550 flow cell was used to sequence each immunoSEQ 96-well plate. The authors' pipeline ran thus. Because only junctional sequences without quality scores were contained in the immunoSEQ output, filtering matching that applied to full-length reads could not be performed. To assign V/J genes and CDR3, sequences were annotated against IMGT germline references using PyIR, a Python wrapper for IgBLAST v1.9. Reads were removed for weak V/J assignments (E-value above 1e-6), missing CDR3, stop codons, out-of-frame junctions, or ambiguous translated residues. A V3J clonotype was defined by an identical inferred V gene, J gene, and CDR3 amino acid sequence. To compute the percentage overlap between repertoires, the number of shared unique clonotypes was divided by the size of the smaller repertoire. Richness of each repertoire was evaluated using RTK rarefaction, the Chao1 estimator, and Recon v2.1 estimates of unobserved clonotypes. Generation probabilities were computed with OLGA for all TCRbeta clonotypes obtained by the gDNA method from four donors. Imported from immuneACCESS, the table was reduced by TCRdb to in-frame sequences with V and J called. These copies leave out some clones; in studies compared against another copy, an unresolved V gene accounts for under half, and the cause of the remainder is not known. V, J and clone size are taken as reported in that table, and D and trimming were inferred from the DNA itself. The sample includes 2 million or so clones, with roughly 95% observed a single time. In total, the top ten clones hold 1.1% of the sample.

Spanning cysteine to phenylalanine, the CDR3 consists of 17 amino acids. Only the CDR3 DNA is retained, 51 bases long and in frame from the first base. CDR1 and CDR2 were assigned from the germline V gene as SGHDT and YYEEEE. A distance of 20 bases separates the germline ends of V and J, which lose 4 bases and 0 bases respectively. Sequenced input: naive CD8+ T cells sorted from blood. In the paper's terms, the cell subset or site label means: CD45RA+CCR7+. This chain is built from TRBV5-6 and TRBJ2-7; the D gene is possibly TRBD1, with 5 bases matching. This sequence originates from a man between 18 and 29 years old in good health. Here is the DNA: TGTGCCAGCAGCCCCAGTTCGATGGGGCGGCACTCCTACGAGCAGTACTTC. This yields the protein CASSPSSMGRHSYEQYF.